These T cell receptor beta chains were read from a single sample in a study of control samples from healthy donors and cancer patients. Data came from immunoSEQ multiplex PCR; TCRdb stores just in-frame clones and leaves some out. Here the sample spans 100,000 to 150,000 clones, roughly 90% being singletons. The sample consisted of blood. These receptors were collected from a woman aged 45-65 years in good health. Both conserved end residues are part of each CDR3. D genes are given only for firm matches. The size field is filled for only some rows; it gives once, few, many or a size class.

J | D | V | size | CDR3 | DNA
TRBJ2-7 | - | TRBV19 | - | CASSPSGDYEQYF | TGTGCCAGTAGTCCCTCGGGTGACTACGAGCAGTACTTC
TRBJ1-1 | TRBD1 | TRBV10-3 | - | CAIRTGGQNTEAFF | TGTGCCATCAGGACAGGGGGTCAGAACACTGAAGCTTTCTTT
TRBJ1-5 | TRBD1 | TRBV28 | - | CASSQTGSNQPQHF | TGTGCCAGCAGTCAGACAGGGAGTAATCAGCCCCAGCATTTT
TRBJ2-2 | TRBD2 | TRBV30 | - | CAWNSHTGEGRRSSAGELFF | TGTGCCTGGAATTCTCATACTGGGGAGGGGCGCCGAAGCAGCGCCGGGGAGCTGTTTTTT
TRBJ2-7 | TRBD1 | TRBV12-5 | - | CASGLVLPPGQGAYEQYF | TGTGCTAGTGGTTTGGTCCTACCCCCGGGACAGGGGGCCTACGAGCAGTACTTC
TRBJ2-1 | TRBD1 | TRBV15 | - | CATSRDRGTGNVNEQFF | TGTGCCACCAGCAGAGATAGGGGGACAGGGAACGTGAATGAGCAGTTCTTC
TRBJ2-1 | TRBD2 | TRBV7-9 | - | CASSPLGLAGVREQFF | TGTGCCAGCAGCCCGTTGGGACTAGCGGGAGTTCGGGAGCAGTTCTTC
TRBJ1-4 | - | TRBV5-1 | few | CASSLGQKDVEKLFF | TGCGCCAGCAGCTTGGGGCAGAAGGATGTTGAAAAACTGTTTTTT
TRBJ2-5 | TRBD2 | TRBV5-1 | - | CASSQGLAGGQETQYF | TGCGCCAGCAGCCAGGGACTAGCGGGAGGGCAAGAGACCCAGTACTTC
TRBJ1-1 | TRBD1 | TRBV19 | - | CASTPGQGLAEAFF | TGTGCCAGTACCCCGGGACAGGGGCTCGCTGAAGCTTTCTTT
TRBJ1-5 | - | TRBV28 | few | CASRPTGAQPQHF | TGTGCCAGCAGGCCCACGGGGGCCCAGCCCCAGCATTTT
TRBJ1-3 | - | TRBV5-1 | - | CASKGHRNTIYF | TGCGCCAGCAAAGGACACCGAAACACCATATATTTT
TRBJ1-1 | - | TRBV11-3 | - | CASLWGEAFF | TGTGCCTCCCTTTGGGGGGAAGCTTTCTTT
TRBJ2-5 | - | TRBV5-1 | - | CASSSGTDYQETQYF | TGCGCCAGCAGCTCTGGGACGGATTACCAAGAGACCCAGTACTTC
TRBJ1-5 | - | TRBV7-9 | once | CASSLAWDQPQHF | TGTGCCAGCAGCTTAGCTTGGGATCAGCCCCAGCATTTT
TRBJ2-2 | - | TRBV5-1 | once | CASSIQGREGGELFF | TGCGCCAGCAGCATCCAGGGGCGCGAGGGCGGGGAGCTGTTTTTT
TRBJ2-7 | TRBD1 | TRBV6-6 | few | CASTITGGGYEQYF | TGTGCCAGCACTATAACAGGGGGCGGGTACGAGCAGTACTTC
TRBJ2-2 | - | TRBV19 | once | CASRNRVNTGELFF | TGTGCCAGTAGGAACAGGGTGAACACCGGGGAGCTGTTTTTT
TRBJ2-5 | TRBD2 | TRBV3-1/TRBV3-2 | - | CASSQVAGGRGKTQYF | TGCGCCAGCAGCCAAGTAGCGGGGGGCCGGGGTAAGACCCAGTACTTC
TRBJ2-3 | TRBD2 | TRBV10-1 | once | CASSVGSGSHTDTQYF | TGCGCCAGCAGTGTCGGCAGCGGGAGCCACACAGATACGCAGTATTTT
TRBJ1-2 | - | TRBV6-5 | - | CASSYSGGSEGYTF | TGTGCCAGCAGTTACTCGGGAGGCTCTGAAGGCTACACCTTC
TRBJ2-7 | TRBD1 | TRBV4-1 | - | CASSQVVGTGIYEQYF | TGCGCCAGCAGCCAAGTAGTTGGGACAGGGATCTACGAGCAGTACTTC
TRBJ2-7 | TRBD2 | TRBV3-1/TRBV3-2 | - | CASSQLGGSTGEQYF | TGTGCCAGCAGCCAACTCGGCGGGAGTACGGGGGAGCAGTACTTC
TRBJ2-1 | - | TRBV7-9 | - | CASSLGSYNEQFF | TGTGCCAGCAGCTTAGGGTCCTACAATGAGCAGTTCTTC
TRBJ2-3 | TRBD2 | TRBV4-2 | - | CASSGLAGGKDTQYF | TGTGCCAGCAGCGGACTAGCGGGAGGGAAGGATACGCAGTATTTT
TRBJ2-3 | - | TRBV5-1 | - | CASSPLAPPDTQYF | TGCGCCAGCAGCCCATTAGCCCCCCCGGATACGCAGTATTTT
TRBJ1-3 | - | TRBV2 | - | CASSEMHGASSGNTIYF | TGTGCCAGCAGTGAAATGCATGGTGCTAGCTCTGGAAACACCATATATTTT
TRBJ2-3 | TRBD1 | TRBV5-4 | - | CASSLGTGRTDTQYF | TGTGCCAGCAGCTTGGGGACAGGACGCACAGATACGCAGTATTTT
TRBJ2-7 | - | TRBV5-4 | - | CASSPGSDEQYF | TGTGCCAGCAGCCCAGGTAGTGACGAGCAGTACTTC
TRBJ2-7 | TRBD2 | TRBV28 | - | CASSRPGTSGPFPYEQYF | TGTGCCAGCAGCCGACCGGGGACTAGCGGTCCTTTCCCCTACGAGCAGTACTTC
TRBJ1-2 | - | TRBV18 | - | CASSPTPGQYGYTF | TGTGCCAGCTCACCAACGCCGGGACAATATGGCTACACCTTC
TRBJ2-4 | TRBD2 | TRBV28 | - | CASSFSGSGGKNIQYF | TGTGCCAGCAGCTTTAGCGGGAGCGGGGGCAAAAACATTCAGTACTTC
TRBJ1-2 | - | TRBV27 | - | CASSLSIGGSSYGYTF | TGTGCCAGCAGTTTATCCATCGGGGGGTCATCCTATGGCTACACCTTC
TRBJ1-1 | - | TRBV10-3 | - | CAISVGGVNTEAFF | TGTGCCATCAGTGTTGGCGGAGTGAACACTGAAGCTTTCTTT
TRBJ2-2 | - | TRBV6-5 | - | CASSVGTVNTGELFF | TGTGCCAGCAGCGTCGGCACAGTAAACACCGGGGAGCTGTTTTTT
TRBJ1-2 | - | TRBV18 | - | CASSPTADNYGYTF | TGTGCCAGCTCACCCACGGCCGACAACTATGGCTACACCTTC
TRBJ1-4 | - | TRBV29-1 | - | CGLVTNEKLFF | TGCGGGTTGGTGACTAATGAAAAACTGTTTTTT
TRBJ2-1 | - | TRBV5-1 | - | CASSLGIQGTQAAYNEQFF | TGCGCCAGCAGCTTGGGTATCCAGGGTACTCAGGCGGCATACAATGAGCAGTTCTTC
TRBJ1-6 | - | TRBV15 | - | CATSRDTRLGASPLHF | TGTGCCACCAGCAGAGATACCAGGCTAGGGGCATCACCCCTCCACTTT
TRBJ2-3 | - | TRBV27 | once | CASSSPYRESTHTDTQYF | TGTGCCAGCAGTTCTCCCTACCGGGAGTCAACTCACACAGATACGCAGTATTTT
TRBJ1-1 | - | TRBV19 | - | CASAGLGGAVGAEAFF | TGTGCCTCCGCGGGACTCGGGGGGGCGGTTGGGGCTGAAGCTTTCTTT
TRBJ1-5 | - | TRBV5-1 | - | CASSLDGQGNQPQHF | TGCGCCAGCAGCTTGGATGGGCAGGGGAATCAGCCCCAGCATTTT
TRBJ1-4 | - | TRBV21-1 | - | CASSKEAGQLSTNEKLFF | TGTGCCAGCAGCAAAGAGGCGGGACAGTTATCAACTAATGAAAAACTGTTTTTT
TRBJ1-6 | - | TRBV2 | - | CASSATRGGSPLHF | TGTGCCAGCAGTGCGACACGGGGAGGTTCACCCCTCCACTTT
TRBJ1-1 | - | TRBV4-1 | - | CASSQVDLLPGRSEAFF | TGCGCCAGCAGCCAAGTAGACCTACTCCCGGGAAGGTCTGAAGCTTTCTTT
TRBJ1-2 | TRBD1 | TRBV5-1 | - | CASSAPGQGFEGYTF | TGCGCCAGCAGCGCTCCGGGACAGGGCTTTGAGGGCTACACCTTC
TRBJ1-2 | TRBD1 | TRBV2 | - | CASSGDRGRLYGYTF | TGTGCCAGCAGTGGGGACAGGGGTCGGCTCTATGGCTACACCTTC
TRBJ2-7 | - | TRBV11-2 | - | CASSSGPYEQYF | TGTGCCAGCAGTTCGGGACCCTACGAGCAGTACTTC
TRBJ1-2 | - | TRBV4-2 | - | CASSQERSGFNYGYTF | TGTGCCAGCAGCCAAGAGAGGTCAGGGTTCAACTATGGCTACACCTTC
TRBJ2-7 | - | TRBV28 | - | CASINRPGALEQYF | TGTGCCAGCATTAACCGGCCAGGGGCCCTCGAGCAGTACTTC
TRBJ2-7 | TRBD2 | TRBV4-2 | - | CASSHGTITYEQYF | TGTGCCAGCAGCCACGGGACTATCACCTACGAGCAGTACTTC
TRBJ2-7 | - | TRBV28 | - | CASSYGTLAYEQYF | TGTGCCAGCAGCTATGGGACTTTAGCCTACGAGCAGTACTTC
TRBJ2-1 | - | TRBV15 | - | CATSREGTLRNEQFF | TGTGCCACCAGCAGAGAGGGGACCCTACGGAATGAGCAGTTCTTC